The rows below give T cell receptor beta chains drawn from one sample of a study of T cell changes during pregnancy in multiple sclerosis. Data came from immunoSEQ multiplex PCR; TCRdb stores just in-frame clones and leaves some out. The data hold about 38,000 clones, with about 91% observed a single time. The sample was CD8+ T cells from peripheral blood mononuclear cells, taken after pregnancy. The origin of the receptors is a female donor with multiple sclerosis, enrolled in a pregnancy study. The CDR3 runs from the conserved cysteine through the conserved F or W. The D gene is left open where the match is weak. Size is stated for part of the rows, as once, few or many counts, or as a class when the clone is expanded.

NA	15	NA	TRBV4-2	TRBJ2-5	CASSQIYRLEETQYF	TGTGCCAGCAGCCAAATTTATCGACTAGAAGAGACCCAGTACTTC
NA	13	once	TRBV14	TRBJ1-1	CASSQGGGAEAFF	TGTGCCAGCAGCCAAGGTGGGGGGGCTGAAGCTTTCTTT
NA	15	NA	TRBV5-4	TRBJ2-2	CASSPGHGRPGELFF	TGTGCCAGCAGCCCGGGACACGGGCGGCCCGGGGAGCTGTTTTTT
NA	11	NA	TRBV6-5	TRBJ2-1	CASSNITQQFF	TGTGCCAGCAGTAACATAACCCAGCAGTTCTTC
NA	15	NA	TRBV15	TRBJ2-7	CATARSDSGASEQYF	TGTGCCACCGCGAGGTCCGACTCAGGGGCCAGCGAGCAGTACTTC
TRBD2	18	NA	TRBV5-6	TRBJ2-3	CASSLGLAGGIWTDTQYF	TGTGCCAGCAGCCTCGGGCTAGCGGGGGGGATTTGGACAGATACGCAGTATTTT
TRBD2	18	NA	TRBV5-1	TRBJ2-2	CASSLAVAGGRNTGELFF	TGCGCCAGCAGCTTGGCGGTAGCGGGAGGAAGAAACACCGGGGAGCTGTTTTTT
TRBD2	16	NA	TRBV9	TRBJ2-3	CASSGPGTSVADTQYF	TGTGCCAGCAGCGGGCCCGGGACTAGCGTCGCAGATACGCAGTATTTT
NA	16	NA	TRBV2	TRBJ1-1	CASSEGVPGEGGMDFF	TGTGCCAGCAGTGAAGGTGTTCCGGGGGAGGGGGGTATGGATTTCTTT
TRBD1	17	NA	TRBV13	TRBJ1-2	CASSLGRYRGLNYGYTF	TGTGCCAGCAGCTTAGGAAGATACAGGGGGCTGAACTATGGCTACACCTTC
TRBD1	15	NA	TRBV19	TRBJ1-1	CASSIEQGMNTEAFF	TGTGCCAGTAGTATAGAACAGGGGATGAACACTGAAGCTTTCTTT
TRBD2	17	NA	TRBV5-6	TRBJ2-7	CASSFLTSGIALNEQYF	TGTGCCAGCAGCTTTCTGACTAGCGGGATCGCCTTGAACGAGCAGTACTTC
NA	13	once	TRBV27	TRBJ2-1	CASSVSGANEQFF	TGTGCCAGCAGTGTTAGCGGAGCCAATGAGCAGTTCTTC
NA	16	NA	TRBV5-1	TRBJ2-5	CASSLAPESLKETQYF	TGCGCCAGCAGCTTGGCCCCTGAGAGCCTTAAAGAGACCCAGTACTTC
NA	15	NA	TRBV5-5	TRBJ1-1	CASSSSGGQVTEAFF	TGTGCCAGCAGCTCGAGTGGTGGGCAGGTCACTGAAGCTTTCTTT
NA	14	NA	TRBV30	TRBJ1-2	CAWSTDSWGYGYTF	TGTGCCTGGAGTACGGACAGTTGGGGCTATGGCTACACCTTC
NA	14	NA	TRBV7-9	TRBJ2-2	CASSFEGNTGELFF	TGTGCCAGCAGCTTTGAGGGGAACACCGGGGAGCTGTTTTTT
NA	12	NA	TRBV7-3	TRBJ2-2	CASSHGGGELFF	TGTGCCAGCAGCCACGGCGGCGGGGAGCTGTTTTTT
NA	16	NA	TRBV27	TRBJ2-1	CASSLTLAIQRDEQFF	TGTGCCAGCAGTTTAACTCTAGCGATCCAGAGGGATGAGCAGTTCTTC
TRBD1	18	NA	TRBV4-1	TRBJ1-5	CASSHPTGGENSNQPQHF	TGCGCCAGCAGCCATCCGACAGGGGGCGAGAATAGCAATCAGCCCCAGCATTTT
TRBD1	15	NA	TRBV19	TRBJ1-5	CASSKDREGNQPQHF	TGTGCCAGTAGTAAGGACAGGGAAGGCAATCAGCCCCAGCATTTT
NA	10	NA	TRBV10-3	TRBJ1-1	CASVGLEAFF	TGTGCCTCGGTGGGCCTTGAAGCTTTCTTT
NA	15	NA	TRBV4-1	TRBJ1-1	CASSQVIRDYTEAFF	TGCGCCAGCAGCCAAGTCATAAGGGACTACACTGAAGCTTTCTTT
TRBD2	16	NA	TRBV19	TRBJ2-2	CASTSGGLPNTGELFF	TGTGCCAGTACCAGCGGGGGTTTACCGAACACCGGGGAGCTGTTTTTT
NA	12	NA	TRBV7-6	TRBJ2-7	CASSNSVYEQYF	TGTGCCAGCAGCAATAGCGTCTACGAGCAGTACTTC
TRBD2	14	NA	TRBV7-9	TRBJ2-7	CASSFWTSGDEQYF	TGTGCCAGCAGCTTCTGGACTAGCGGGGACGAGCAGTACTTC
NA	11	NA	TRBV30	TRBJ2-7	CATRRGQEQYF	TGTGCCACTAGGAGGGGGCAAGAGCAGTACTTC
NA	13	NA	TRBV9	TRBJ1-4	CASSRGEVEKLFF	TGTGCCAGCAGCCGCGGGGAAGTCGAAAAACTGTTTTTT
TRBD2	16	NA	TRBV27	TRBJ2-5	CASSRLSGRTQETQYF	TGTGCCAGCAGCCGACTTAGCGGGAGGACCCAAGAGACCCAGTACTTC
TRBD2	15	NA	TRBV6-5	TRBJ2-5	CASSPLGGSFETQYF	TGTGCCAGCAGTCCCCTAGGCGGGAGTTTCGAGACCCAGTACTTC
NA	14	NA	TRBV30	TRBJ2-1	CAWGGTLGYNEQFF	TGTGCCTGGGGCGGGACCCTGGGCTACAATGAGCAGTTCTTC
NA	16	NA	TRBV19	TRBJ1-2	CASSIDPGSPSYGYTF	TGTGCCAGTAGTATAGATCCAGGCAGCCCGAGCTATGGCTACACCTTC
NA	18	NA	TRBV7-6	TRBJ2-6	CASSSQATVLSGANVLTF	TGTGCCAGCAGCTCCCAAGCCACAGTTTTATCTGGGGCCAACGTCCTGACTTTC
NA	13	NA	TRBV28	TRBJ1-1	CASSVSMNTEAFF	TGTGCCAGCAGTGTAAGCATGAACACTGAAGCTTTCTTT
NA	15	NA	TRBV30	TRBJ2-7	CAWTLNAGEFHEQYF	TGTGCCTGGACTCTAAACGCAGGGGAATTCCACGAGCAGTACTTC